One and the same sample provided the 20 T cell receptor beta chains below, sequenced in a study of tumor-infiltrating lymphocytes in primary liver carcinoma. The authors took blood RNA from unsorted whole blood and also extracted germline DNA. TCR beta cDNA was reverse-transcribed from approximately 0.45 ug of total RNA. The reaction used a constant-region primer and ProtoScript II reverse transcriptase. Libraries covering TCR beta were generated through three nested multiplex PCR rounds (using a slightly modified ARM-PCR). It was with TRBV1-TRBV30 forward primers and a C-beta reverse primer that the first two PCR rounds were run, at around 9 cycles each. TCRdb reprocessed the multiplex PCR reads via MiXCR and lists one record per CDR3 protein. The data hold about 330,000 distinct CDR3 sequences, with about 65% observed a single time. The sequenced sample consisted of peripheral blood. Receptors were obtained from a man between 35 and 55 years old with primary liver carcinoma and hepatitis B virus infection.

The table lists this clonotype with many counts. The genes are TRBV6-2 or TRBV6-3 and TRBJ2-2; tentative D call: TRBD1 (5 bases). The ends were cut back, 6 bases at V and 5 bases at J, with 10 bases in the middle. CDR3 length: 13 amino acids. The V gene's germline CDR1 is MNHEY and CDR2 SVGEGT. The CDR3 spells CASSDQGTGELFF. The CDR3 DNA is TGTGCCAGCAGCGACCAGGGAACCGGGGAGCTGTTTTTT.

This chain joins TRBV12-3 or TRBV12-4 and TRBJ2-7, with TRBD1 matching over 7 bases. This CDR3 is 13 amino acids long. The ends lost 8 bases at V and 1 base at J; junction bases unmatched: 5. In nucleotides, the CDR3 is TGTGCCAGCGGCCCGACAGGGTCCTACGAGCAGTACTTC. Translation gives CASGPTGSYEQYF.

For this clonotype: One end of the junction varies from germline; a read error may be responsible. V gene TRBV28 combines with J gene TRBJ2-3; a possible D gene is TRBD2 (6 bases). The V gene's germline CDR1 is MDHEN and CDR2 SYDVKM. CDR3 length: 16 residues. For the CDR3, the DNA is TGTACCAGCAGTTCTCCCGGGGCCCCGCGGGGAGGTACGCAGTATTTT. The encoded protein is CTSSSPGAPRGGTQYF.

Of note for this clonotype: A much larger clone differs by one base, so this may be a read error. The V gene is TRBV10-3, the J gene TRBJ2-3, with 11 bases lining up with TRBD2. This CDR3 has 13 amino acids. The germline V gene has CDR1 ENHRY and CDR2 SYGVKD. CDR3 residues: CAITTSGMGTHYF. DNA for the CDR3: TGTGCCATCACGACTAGCGGGATGGGTACGCACTATTTT.

As concerns this clonotype: This could be a read error, since a much larger clone is one nucleotide away. The chain is built from TRBV6-5 and TRBJ2-2; no clear D. Germline assignment: CDR1 MNHEY and CDR2 SVGAGI. CDR3 length: 11 amino acids. The CDR3 DNA sequence: TGTGCCAGCACGAACATCGGGGAGCTGTTTTTT. This encodes CASTNIGELFF.

This chain uses TRBV11-2 with TRBJ1-2, with a weak D call TRBD1 (6 bases). The germline V and J ends were trimmed by 5 bases and 0 bases, with 19 bases remaining between them. CDR1 is SGHAT, CDR2 FQNNGV, per germline. This CDR3 comprises 17 residues. The CDR3, as DNA: TGTGCCAGCAGCCGAACTTCCTGGACAGTGGCTAACTATGGCTACACCTTC. Translated: CASSRTSWTVANYGYTF. Filled out from reference TRBV11-2 and TRBJ1-2, the complete variable domain reads EAGVAQSPRYKIIEKRQSVAFWCNPISGHATLYWYQQILGQGPKLLIQFQNNGVVDDSQLPKDRFSAERLKGVDSTLKIQPAKLEDSAVYLCASSRTSWTVANYGYTFGSGTRLTVV.

Notes on this clonotype: This CDR3 is missing its conserved last phenylalanine or tryptophan, likely due to a read error. CDR3 loop: CASSSDYDDEQYS. The CDR3 DNA reads TGTGCTAGCAGCTCCGACTATGATGACGAGCAGTACTCC. This rearrangement joins TRBV13 to TRBJ2-7; perhaps TRBD2 as D (5 bases). The germline V gene has CDR1 PRHDT and CDR2 FYEKMQ (reference sequence). The CDR3 is 13 amino acids.

As for this clonotype: A much more abundant neighbour one base away suggests this may be a read error. The chain uses TRBV6-6 and TRBJ2-5, with no clear D. The V and J ends lost 5 bases and 8 bases respectively, with 12 bases between them. CDR1 is MNHNY, CDR2 SVGAGI, per germline (reference sequence). This CDR3 spans 12 amino acids. The chain's CDR3 is CASSPQRDTQYF. The DNA for the CDR3 is TGTGCCAGCAGTCCTCAAAGGGATACCCAGTACTTC.

This clonotype has at least ten counts. V usage is TRBV4-2 and J usage is TRBJ2-3; 7 nucleotides line up with TRBD2. The trim removed 0 bases at V and 1 base at J, leaving 4 bases unmatched. This CDR3 is built from 16 residues. CDR1 is LGHNA and CDR2 is YNFKEQ in the germline V gene. The CDR3 protein is CASSQELAPRTDTQYF. The CDR3 DNA follows: TGTGCCAGCAGCCAAGAACTAGCGCCACGCACAGATACGCAGTATTTT.

On this clonotype: A much larger clone is a single base away; this may be a read error. CDR3 DNA: TGTGCCAGCAGCCCCACAGGGATTTTGAACACCGGGGAGCTGTCTTTT. It codes for CASSPTGILNTGELSF. The chain is built from TRBV6-1 and TRBJ2-2, with D tentatively TRBD1 (6 bases). The CDR3 runs 16 residues. Germline V gene data show CDR1 as MNHNS and CDR2 as SASEGT.

The chain combines TRBV5-5 with TRBJ2-4; D ambiguous. Per germline, CDR1 SGHKS and CDR2 YYEKEE (reference sequence). V was pared by 0 bases and J by 3 bases, with 13 bases between. The CDR3 covers 16 residues. CDR3: CASSLVGAGGKNIQYF. The CDR3 nucleotides are TGTGCCAGCAGCTTGGTGGGTGCTGGTGGCAAAAACATTCAGTACTTC. Full variable domain (missing parts from reference TRBV5-5 and TRBJ2-4): DAGVTQSPTHLIKTRGQQVTLRCSPISGHKSVSWYQQVLGQGPQFIFQYYEKEERGRGNFPDRFSARQFPNYSSELNVNALLLGDSALYLCASSLVGAGGKNIQYFGAGTRLSVL.

This clonotype was counted many times. The chain joins TRBV29-1 to TRBJ2-3; the D gene could be TRBD1 or TRBD2 (5 bases each). CDR3 length equals 18 residues. Germline CDR1 reads SQVTM; CDR2 reads ANQGSEA. V lost 6 bases and J 2 bases, leaving 27 bases between the germline ends. The CDR3, as DNA: TGCAGCGTGGTACCGGGACCGGGGATCTTGATACACACAGATACGCAGTATTTT. Translation: CSVVPGPGILIHTDTQYF.

A few counts support this clonotype. V usage is TRBV5-1 and J usage is TRBJ2-6; D gene ambiguous. The CDR3 covers 14 residues. With 1 base removed from V and 2 bases from J, the gap between germline ends came to 4 bases. From germline, CDR1 is SGHRS and CDR2 YFSETQ. The CDR3 protein is CASSLSPGANVLTF. The DNA of the CDR3 is TGCGCCAGCAGCTTGTCACCTGGGGCCAACGTCCTGACTTTC.

For this clonotype: A junction boundary mismatches the germline segment, possibly from a read error. The V call is TRBV6-5, the J call TRBJ2-2; the D call may be TRBD1 or TRBD2 (5 bases each). There are 18 residues in the CDR3. CDR1 is MNHEY and CDR2 is SVGAGI in the germline V gene. This chain's CDR3 is CVSSYGTVGVGGSVELFF. As DNA, the CDR3 is TGTGTCAGCAGTTACGGGACGGTCGGGGTAGGAGGAAGCGTGGAGCTGTTTTTT.

Concerning this clonotype: One end of the junction does not line up with germline, which may come from a read error. The chain links TRBV11-3 to TRBJ2-1; D not certain. CDR1 and CDR2 (germline): SGHNT, YENEEA. The CDR3 is made up of 12 amino acids. As DNA, the CDR3 is TGTGCCATTGGGCAGGCAGGCAATGAGCAGCTCTTC. Encoded protein: CAIGQAGNEQLF. Combining the CDR3 with reference TRBV11-3 and TRBJ2-1 gives the whole variable domain EAGVVQSPRYKIIEKKQPVAFWCNPISGHNTLYWYLQNLGQGPELLIRYENEEAVDDSQLPKDRFSAERLKGVDSTLKIQPAELGDSAVYLCAIGQAGNEQLFGPGTRLTVL.

With respect to this clonotype: A much larger clone differs from this one at a single base, so this may be a read error. The rearrangement links TRBV12-3 or TRBV12-4 to TRBJ1-2; perhaps TRBD1 as D (5 bases). The length of the CDR3 is 14 residues. V gave up 4 bases and J gave up 3 bases, with 12 bases separating them. In DNA, the CDR3 is TGTGCCAGCAGTTCGACAGAGCAAGACTATGGCTACACCTTC. This gives the protein CASSSTEQDYGYTF.

This clonotype has at least ten counts. CDR3 amino acids: CASSQDRAPSGNTIYF. Here the CDR3 DNA reads TGCGCCAGCAGCCAAGATAGGGCACCCTCTGGAAACACCATATATTTT. The chain joins TRBV4-3 to TRBJ1-3; D is uncertain. This CDR3 is 16 amino acids long. In germline, CDR1 is LGHNA, CDR2 YSLEER. Trimming shortened V by 0 bases and J by 0 bases, and 9 bases separated the two germline ends.

In the case of this clonotype: A read error may produce the germline difference seen at one junction end. The chain carries TRBV6-5 and TRBJ2-5, with D possibly matching TRBD1 (5 bases). The germline V gene has CDR1 MNHEY and CDR2 SVGAGI. CDR3 length equals 13 residues. CDR3 protein: CDSSRQFGETLYF. CDR3 nucleotide sequence: TGTGACAGCAGCAGACAGTTCGGAGAGACCCTGTACTTC.

On this clonotype: Germline is not matched at one junction end, which may reflect a read error. The chain carries TRBV11-2 and TRBJ2-3; D uncertain. The CDR3 is 15 amino acids. The germline gives CDR1 SGHAT, CDR2 FQNNGV. The CDR3 sequence: CASSLKPASTDTQYF. The CDR3, as DNA: TGTGCCAGCAGCTTAAAACCGGCCAGCACGGATACGCAGTATTTT.

This clonotype was found once. The chain uses TRBV29-1 and TRBJ2-5; D might be TRBD1 or TRBD2, each matching 5 bases. V dropped 3 bases and J dropped 2 bases, with 10 bases sitting between them. The CDR3 runs 13 residues. Per germline, CDR1 SQVTM and CDR2 ANQGSEA. CDR3 sequence reads: CSVEEEGQETQYF. In DNA form, the CDR3 reads TGCAGCGTTGAGGAAGAGGGGCAAGAGACCCAGTACTTC.